What follows are 31 T cell receptor beta chains derived from one specimen sequenced in a study of shared clonotypes between healthy human individuals. Measured with immunoSEQ multiplex PCR; TCRdb has only the in-frame clones, and not every one. The sample holds about 580,000 clones, 95% to 98% seen once. The naive CD8 subset, CD45RO-negative cells positively selected for CCR7, excluded terminally differentiated effector memory CD45RA+ cells. Sequencing was performed on naive CD8+ T cells sorted from blood. These TCRs come from a man younger than 40 in good health.

This clone has only one observation. This chain connects TRBV5-1 to TRBJ1-4, with 9 positions matching TRBD1. The J segment lost 4 bases and the V segment lost 4 bases, leaving 8 bases of the junction unmatched. This CDR3 region has 16 residues. The germline gives CDR1 SGHRS, CDR2 YFSETQ. The CDR3 DNA sequence: TGCGCCAGCAGCAGGGACAGGGCCATCTATAATGAAAAACTGTTTTTT. It yields the protein CASSRDRAIYNEKLFF.

V is TRBV28 and J is TRBJ2-2; 13 bases agree with TRBD2. Germline-derived CDR1 and CDR2 are MDHEN and SYDVKM. The CDR3 is 16 residues long. Trimming cost V 4 bases and J 7 bases; bases outside gene matches: 6. CDR3 protein: CASSSTGLAGVGELFF. DNA for the CDR3: TGTGCCAGCAGTTCGACCGGACTAGCGGGAGTCGGGGAGCTGTTTTTT.

The chain couples TRBV27 to TRBJ2-7; possibly TRBD1 for D (5 bases). V lost 5 bases, J lost 1 base, and 9 bases lay in between. CDR3 length: 13 residues. Germline V CDR1 and CDR2: MNHEY, SMNVEV (reference sequence). CDR3 sequence (DNA): TGTGCCAGCAGTGCGACAGTTTCCTACGAGCAGTACTTC. Translated, it gives CASSATVSYEQYF.

This chain links TRBV21-1 with TRBJ2-1; the D call of TRBD1 is as the table states it, not checked on the DNA. TRBV21-1 is a recognized pseudogene. This CDR3 has 18 amino acids. CDR3 nucleotides: TGTGCCAGCAGCAAAAGGGACAGGATCACGATCCTCGCCAATGAGCAGTTCTTC. It is translated as CASSKRDRITILANEQFF.

The V gene is TRBV5-5, the J gene TRBJ2-7; 15 bases line up with TRBD2. Germline values: CDR1 SGHKS, CDR2 YYEKEE (reference sequence). CDR3 length: 18 residues. The trim removed 4 bases at V and 2 bases at J, leaving 10 bases unmatched. The CDR3 spells CASSQRTSGRGRTYEQYF. The CDR3 DNA is TGTGCCAGCAGCCAACGGACTAGCGGGAGGGGAAGAACCTACGAGCAGTACTTC.

This clone appeared a single time. This sequence joins TRBV29-1 and TRBJ2-1; 7 bases align to TRBD2. Germline lookup yields CDR1 SQVTM and CDR2 ANQGSEA. The CDR3 has 14 amino acids. Trimming at V came to 5 bases and at J to 8 bases, leaving 12 bases not matched to a gene. The CDR3 nucleotides are TGCAGCGTTTTCTGGACTAGTAGTCCACATGAGCAGTTCTTC. Its translation is CSVFWTSSPHEQFF.

Only one count was recorded for this clone. V usage is TRBV9 and J usage is TRBJ2-3; TRBD2 agrees at 11 bases. V was pared by 0 bases and J by 6 bases, with 9 bases of the junction left unmatched. Looked up from germline, CDR1 is SGDLS and CDR2 is YYNGEE. There are 17 residues in the CDR3. CDR3 region: CASSVGRLAGRKDTQYF. CDR3 DNA: TGTGCCAGCAGCGTAGGTCGACTAGCGGGGAGGAAGGATACGCAGTATTTT.

The chain links TRBV7-2 to TRBJ1-3; weak D call: TRBD1 (5 bases). The CDR3 length is 15 residues. Germline V gives CDR1 SGHTA, CDR2 FQGNSA. Trimming took 5 bases from V and 2 from J, leaving 13 bases between them. In DNA form, the CDR3 reads TGTGCCAGCAGCCGGTTGGGGACTCCTGGAAACACCATATATTTT. It translates to CASSRLGTPGNTIYF.

The chain uses TRBV29-1 and TRBJ2-7; D not resolved. Trimming pared 7 bases from V and 0 bases from J, leaving 13 bases between. Germline V gene sequence: CDR1 SQVTM, CDR2 ANQGSEA. The CDR3 extends over 13 amino acids. The CDR3 is CSGRQSNSYEQYF. Written as DNA, the CDR3 is TGCAGCGGGCGCCAGAGCAACTCCTACGAGCAGTACTTC.

This clone came up once. V usage is TRBV5-6 and J usage is TRBJ2-3; 7 nucleotides line up with TRBD2. Germline loops: CDR1 SGHDT, CDR2 YYEEEE. V gave up 4 bases and J gave up 4 bases; unmatched junction bases: 3. The CDR3 extends over 13 amino acids. The chain's CDR3 is CASSRTRSDTQYF. For the CDR3, the DNA is TGTGCCAGCAGCAGGACTAGATCAGATACGCAGTATTTT.

The V gene is TRBV19, the J gene TRBJ2-3; D is uncertain. Trimming stripped 6 bases from V and 2 bases from J, with 21 bases between. There are 17 residues in the CDR3. Germline lookup yields CDR1 LNHDA and CDR2 SQIVND (reference sequence). The CDR3 DNA reads TGTGCCAGTAGCCTCGTAGGTCGCGAAGGGTTCACAGATACGCAGTATTTT. Encoded protein: CASSLVGREGFTDTQYF.

The V and J genes are TRBV5-5 and TRBJ2-7; D may match TRBD1 or TRBD2 (6 bases each). The V and J ends lost 5 bases and 0 bases respectively, with 18 bases between them. The CDR3 is 16 amino acids. Germline lookup yields CDR1 SGHKS and CDR2 YYEKEE (reference sequence). In DNA form, the CDR3 reads TGTGCCAGCAGTCCTGCTGGGGGGCAATACTCCTACGAGCAGTACTTC. Encoded protein: CASSPAGGQYSYEQYF.

This clone was detected only once. The chain recombines TRBV4-3 with TRBJ1-1; D is ambiguous. The V end lost 0 bases, the J end lost 1 base, and 9 bases lay between the germline ends. Per germline, CDR1 LGHNA and CDR2 YSLEER. The CDR3 is 15 residues long. The CDR3 DNA reads TGCGCCAGCAGCCAAGATCTTAGAGGGAACACTGAAGCTTTCTTT. Translating it yields CASSQDLRGNTEAFF.

This chain uses TRBV27 with TRBJ2-3; 8 bases match TRBD1. CDR1 is MNHEY and CDR2 is SMNVEV in the germline V gene (reference sequence). The CDR3 has 16 residues. V shed 3 bases, J shed 2 bases, and the junction held 7 bases outside the gene matches. CDR3 sequence: CASSFLGQGATDTQYF. The CDR3 bases are TGTGCCAGCAGTTTCCTCGGGCAGGGGGCCACAGATACGCAGTATTTT.

This clone has just one count. The J gene is TRBJ2-1, the V gene TRBV7-3, with TRBD2 matching 8 bases. The germline CDR1 and CDR2 sequences are SGHTA and FQGTGA. V gave up 5 bases and J gave up 2 bases; unmatched junction bases: 17. The CDR3 extends over 19 amino acids. The CDR3 region is CASSQHKGLERATYNEQFF. CDR3 DNA sequence: TGTGCCAGCAGCCAACATAAGGGACTAGAAAGAGCTACCTACAATGAGCAGTTCTTC.

V is TRBV10-3 and J is TRBJ1-4; D is perhaps TRBD1 (5 bases). Per germline, CDR1 ENHRY and CDR2 SYGVKD. This CDR3 region has 14 residues. Deletions cut 0 bases from V and 8 bases from J, with 10 bases between. The DNA for the CDR3 is TGTGCCATCAGTGAGTCCGCAGGGCGGGAAAAACTGTTTTTT. It codes for CAISESAGREKLFF.

The chain combines TRBV9 with TRBJ2-2, with 7 bases lining up with TRBD2. CDR3 size: 14 residues. Germline V gene data show CDR1 as SGDLS and CDR2 as YYNGEE. J lost 1 base, V lost 9 bases, and 6 bases had no gene match. The CDR3 DNA follows: TGTGCCATTGAGAAGCGGGAGAACACCGGGGAGCTGTTTTTT. Translated: CAIEKRENTGELFF.

The V call is TRBV7-8, the J call TRBJ2-5; TRBD1 matches at 7 bases. CDR1 and CDR2 from the germline V gene are SGHVS and FQNEAQ. The CDR3 has 13 residues. V was pared by 2 bases and J by 4 bases, with 1 base of the junction left unmatched. CDR3 nucleotide sequence: TGTGCCAGCAGCTTAAGGGGGCCAGAGACCCAGTACTTC. It translates to CASSLRGPETQYF.

The V gene is TRBV11-2, the J gene TRBJ2-1; possible D gene TRBD1, 5 bases. V gave up 0 bases and J gave up 4 bases, with 13 bases separating them. The CDR3 totals 16 residues. Germline V gives CDR1 SGHAT, CDR2 FQNNGV. CDR3 nucleotide sequence: TGTGCCAGCAGCTTAGATTTGGGCAGGGAATACAATGAGCAGTTCTTC. It encodes CASSLDLGREYNEQFF.

This chain links TRBV30 with TRBJ2-1, with 10 bases that match TRBD2. Germline lookup yields CDR1 GTSNPN and CDR2 SVGIG (reference sequence). The CDR3 runs 14 residues. V trimming: 5 bases; J trimming: 7 bases; junction bases outside the gene matches: 8. The CDR3 sequence is CAWEPAGGPNEQFF. The CDR3 DNA reads as TGTGCCTGGGAACCAGCGGGAGGGCCAAATGAGCAGTTCTTC.

Note on this clone: At one end the junction does not follow the germline gene, possibly because of a read error. The chain recombines TRBV27 with TRBJ2-3, with unresolved D. Germline V gene data show CDR1 as MNHEY and CDR2 as SMNVEV (reference sequence). There are 15 residues in the CDR3. CDR3 in DNA: TGTGCCAGCAATTTAACAGACCCTAGCACAGATACGCAGTATTTT. Translation: CASNLTDPSTDTQYF.

This clone was picked up one time. This chain joins TRBV28 and TRBJ1-1, with 8 bases lining up with TRBD1. The CDR3 spans 14 residues. Germline trimming cut 6 bases from V and 3 bases from J; bases unmatched to any gene: 6. Germline loops: CDR1 MDHEN, CDR2 SYDVKM. The CDR3 nucleotides are TGTGCCAGCAGCCACCTGACAGGGGACACTGAAGCTTTCTTT. Protein product: CASSHLTGDTEAFF.

A single count supports this clone. This chain joins TRBV5-1 and TRBJ2-2, with D unclear. The CDR3 totals 15 residues. CDR1 SGHRS and CDR2 YFSETQ come from the germline V gene. Trimming shortened V by 0 bases and J by 7 bases, and 13 bases separated the two germline ends. The CDR3 DNA sequence: TGCGCCAGCAGCTTGGGATGGCAGGATGGCGGGGAGCTGTTTTTT. Residues: CASSLGWQDGGELFF.

The gene calls are TRBV4-1 and TRBJ1-5; D unclear. CDR1 and CDR2 (germline): MGHRA, YSYEKL. V was cut by 4 bases and J by 3 bases, with 13 bases left in between. The CDR3 runs to 15 residues. The CDR3 DNA is TGCGCCAGCAGCCCTCGCATAATCCTCAATCAGCCCCAGCATTTT. Its translation: CASSPRIILNQPQHF.

J is TRBJ1-4 and V is TRBV6-5, with no clear D. The CDR3 extends over 14 amino acids. Trimming took 4 bases from V and 3 from J, leaving 9 bases between them. Looked up from germline, CDR1 is MNHEY and CDR2 is SVGAGI. The DNA of the CDR3 is TGTGCCAGCAGTTGGGATATCGCTAATGAAAAACTGTTTTTT. This translates into CASSWDIANEKLFF.

This clone was counted a single time. The chain joins TRBV7-8 to TRBJ2-7; TRBD1 is a possible D gene (5 bases). The CDR3 totals 13 residues. CDR1 SGHVS and CDR2 FQNEAQ come from the germline V gene. Between the trimmed V and J ends, which lost 6 bases and 0 bases, there was a span of 9 bases. CDR3 sequence (DNA): TGTGCCAGCAGGGACACCAGCTCCTACGAGCAGTACTTC. This sequence encodes CASRDTSSYEQYF.

In this sample, this clone turned up once. V usage is TRBV5-1 and J usage is TRBJ2-7, with D perhaps matching TRBD1 or TRBD2 (6 bases each). This CDR3 has 13 amino acids. Trimming stripped 4 bases from V and 3 bases from J, with 11 bases between. The germline V gene has CDR1 SGHRS and CDR2 YFSETQ. In DNA, the CDR3 is TGCGCCAGCAGCCCGGGGGCATTCTACGAGCAGTACTTC. Protein sequence: CASSPGAFYEQYF.

The genes are TRBV11-2 and TRBJ2-7, with 10 nucleotides matching TRBD2. The V and J ends lost 0 bases and 6 bases, in that order; junction bases with no gene match: 5. CDR3 length equals 15 residues. The germline CDR1 and CDR2 sequences are SGHAT and FQNNGV. In DNA form, the CDR3 reads TGTGCCAGCAGCTTAGAACTAGCGGGGAGAAGCGAGCAGTACTTC. This codes for CASSLELAGRSEQYF.

This chain links TRBV7-9 with TRBJ2-5; the match to TRBD2 covers 11 bases. The J segment lost 2 bases and the V segment lost 5 bases, leaving 4 bases of the junction unmatched. CDR1 is SEHNR, CDR2 FQNEAQ, per germline (reference sequence). The CDR3 is 15 residues long. The CDR3 sequence is CASSPGTSGQETQYF. The CDR3 nucleotides read TGTGCCAGCAGCCCAGGGACTAGCGGACAAGAGACCCAGTACTTC.

The gene calls are TRBV15 and TRBJ2-2, with a possible D match to TRBD1 (5 bases). The germline V gene encodes CDR1 LNHNV and CDR2 YYDKDF (reference sequence). The germline V and J ends were trimmed by 1 base and 4 bases, with 7 bases remaining between them. The CDR3 covers 14 residues. The CDR3 DNA reads as TGTGCCACCAGCAGAGGAGACAGCACCGGGGAGCTGTTTTTT. It is translated as CATSRGDSTGELFF.

J is TRBJ2-1 and V is TRBV6-1; 8 bases are shared with TRBD1. The length of the CDR3 is 15 residues. Looked up from germline, CDR1 is MNHNS and CDR2 is SASEGT. With V trimmed by 2 bases and J by 4 bases, 4 bases remained unmatched. The CDR3 region has the DNA TGTGCCAGCAGTGAATTAACAGGGGGGTACAATGAGCAGTTCTTC. Translation: CASSELTGGYNEQFF.